A selection of T cell receptor beta chains follows, all from one sample in a study of T-cell memory formation after mild COVID-19. TCRdb redid the calling of the 5' RACE reads with MiXCR, one entry per CDR3 protein. The sample carries about 200,000 distinct CDR3 sequences, roughly 17% recorded once. Source material: PBMCs or a T cell subset sorted from them (not recorded which). These receptors came from an adult woman who had mild COVID-19 (a few samples of this study predate the infection). Cell type and time point are not known. The CDR3 runs from the conserved cysteine through the conserved F or W.

v_call,j_call,cdr3_aa
TRBV11-2,TRBJ1-3,CASSPDRGPGNTIYF
TRBV9,TRBJ1-1,CASALGPMNTEAFF
TRBV12-3/TRBV12-4,TRBJ2-3,CASSLGNSFSTDTQYF
TRBV7-8,TRBJ2-2,CASSRGQAGELFF
TRBV12-3/TRBV12-4,TRBJ2-5,CDGYGRPGETQYF
TRBV7-2,TRBJ2-3,CASSLATGSSTDTQYF
TRBV20-1,TRBJ2-3,CSARVSGSFGDTQYF
TRBV2,TRBJ1-5,CASGRQGGNQPQHF
TRBV12-3/TRBV12-4,TRBJ2-7,CASSRLAYEQYF
TRBV25-1,TRBJ2-7,CASSVVTGGYSYEQYF
TRBV3-1,TRBJ2-1,CASSSGTSGSGREQFF
TRBV6-1,TRBJ1-2,CASSPPGVEDHYGYTF
TRBV2,TRBJ2-3,CASSAGGMEDTQYF
TRBV9,TRBJ2-3,CASKAGAGISDTQYF
TRBV29-1,TRBJ1-2,CSVGGLGYTF
TRBV20-1,TRBJ2-5,CSAGDRVQKETQYF
TRBV5-1,TRBJ2-3,CASSFGAANTDTQYF
TRBV7-3,TRBJ2-6,CASSFYGQTSGANVLTF
TRBV24-1,TRBJ2-1,CATSDVRGSYNEQFF
TRBV7-2,TRBJ2-7,CASSLNRDYEQYF
TRBV12-3/TRBV12-4,TRBJ2-7,CASTRMPGSPLDEQYF
TRBV24-1,TRBJ2-2,CATSGPGSNTGELFF
TRBV12-3/TRBV12-4,TRBJ2-1,CASSLPRGPYNEQFF
TRBV20-1,TRBJ2-7,CSASSTSSSYEQYF
TRBV7-8,TRBJ2-4,CASSFLLTYSLAKNIQYF
TRBV9,TRBJ2-1,CASSVAPQVNEQFF
TRBV7-9,TRBJ1-4,CASSHPPSNEKLFF
TRBV5-1,TRBJ2-1,CASSLGEGQGLEEQFF
TRBV11-2,TRBJ2-1,CASSFRFNEQFF
TRBV12-3/TRBV12-4,TRBJ2-7,CASSLYGYEQYF
TRBV7-2,TRBJ1-2,CASSLSRNNYGYTF
TRBV29-1,TRBJ1-1,CSVGGPGKATEAFF
TRBV11-2,TRBJ1-2,CASSSSDRGNYGYTF
TRBV6-5,TRBJ2-5,CASATPRQGETQYF
TRBV19,TRBJ2-7,CASTAGGRGSYEQYF
TRBV9,TRBJ2-7,CASSASGTTTYEQYF
TRBV4-1,TRBJ1-2,CASGQPNYGYTF
TRBV20-1,TRBJ1-2,CSARDSTNYGYTF